This TCR beta chain was obtained from a study of T-cell memory formation after mild COVID-19. The length of the CDR3 is 15 residues. Germline CDR1 reads KGHSH; CDR2 reads LQKENI. The germline V and J ends were trimmed by 0 bases and 3 bases, with 11 bases remaining between them. From the 5' RACE reads, TCRdb called clonotypes with MiXCR, one entry per CDR3 protein. The table lists more than 300,000 distinct CDR3 sequences, 14% of them singletons. The clonotype comes from a man aged 18 to 29 who had mild COVID-19 (a few samples of this study predate the infection). Cell type and time point are not known. V gene TRBV18 combines with J gene TRBJ1-1, with D possibly matching TRBD1 (5 bases). Input material: PBMCs or a T cell subset sorted from them (not recorded which). CDR3 DNA: TGTGCCAGCTCACCACCCCCAGGGTCGGACACTGAAGCTTTCTTT. Protein: CASSPPPGSDTEAFF. Complete variable domain (other parts from reference TRBV18 and TRBJ1-1): NAGVMQNPRHLVRRRGQEARLRCSPMKGHSHVYWYRQLPEEGLKFMVYLQKENIIDESGMPKERFSAEFPKEGPSILRIQQVVRGDSAAYFCASSPPPGSDTEAFFGQGTRLTVV.